This entry lists 25 T cell receptor beta chains sequenced from one sample in a study of CD8 T cells in Susac syndrome. An input of about 0.5 to 1 ug of RNA was subjected to reverse transcription using random hexamers. In TCRdb, the immunoSEQ multiplex PCR reads were re-called with MiXCR into one record per CDR3 protein. The table lists about 100,000 distinct CDR3 sequences, approximately 95% of them singletons. Material: CD8+ T cells from PBMCs. These receptors came from a human donor with Susac syndrome.

The chain has TRBV7-9 and TRBJ2-5; D not resolved. Per germline, CDR1 SEHNR and CDR2 FQNEAQ (reference sequence). The CDR3 consists of 14 residues. Deletions cut 2 bases from V and 4 bases from J, with 11 bases between. The CDR3 region is CASSLSSWGETQYF. CDR3 coding DNA: TGTGCCAGCAGCTTAAGTTCGTGGGGAGAGACCCAGTACTTC. The full variable domain, completed using reference TRBV7-9 and TRBJ2-5, is DTGVSQNPRHKITKRGQNVTFRCDPISEHNRLYWYRQTLGQGPEFLTYFQNEAQLEKSRLLSDRFSAERPKGSFSTLEIQRTEQGDSAMYLCASSLSSWGETQYFGPGTRLLVL.

The chain links TRBV4-1 to TRBJ2-7; D may correspond to TRBD1 or TRBD2 (6 bases each). Germline CDR1 and CDR2: MGHRA and YSYEKL. The CDR3 length is 14 residues. Trimming stripped 4 bases from V and 4 bases from J, with 14 bases between. CDR3 DNA: TGCGCCAGCAGCCCGGGGGTGGACAGTTACGAGCAGTACTTC. Its protein product is CASSPGVDSYEQYF.

V is TRBV29-1 and J is TRBJ2-7; D might be TRBD1 (5 bases). This CDR3 comprises 11 residues. Germline loops: CDR1 SQVTM, CDR2 ANQGSEA. Trimming left V 5 bases short and J 3 bases short, with 8 bases between. The CDR3, as DNA: TGCAGCGTTTTACAGGACTACGAGCAGTACTTC. It encodes CSVLQDYEQYF.

The chain recombines TRBV29-1 with TRBJ2-5; the D gene is possibly TRBD1 (5 bases). The CDR3 covers 13 residues. CDR1 is SQVTM and CDR2 is ANQGSEA in the germline V gene. Trimming removed 3 bases at V and 5 bases at J, with 13 bases between. The CDR3 loop is CSVDGARQETQYF. The CDR3 nucleotides are TGCAGCGTTGATGGGGCCCGCCAGGAGACCCAGTACTTC.

This clonotype was seen only a few times. The chain is built from TRBV20-1 and TRBJ2-1, with 7 bases that match TRBD1. The V gene's germline CDR1 is DFQATT and CDR2 SNEGSKA (reference sequence). V shed 5 bases and J 7 bases; nucleotides not matched to a gene: 2. This CDR3 contains 11 residues. CDR3 loop: CSAQGDNEQFF. CDR3 sequence (DNA): TGCAGTGCTCAGGGGGATAATGAGCAGTTCTTC.

This chain joins TRBV18 and TRBJ1-5; D remains unclear. The germline gives CDR1 KGHSH, CDR2 LQKENI. The CDR3 spans 12 residues. V was shortened by 5 bases and J by 8 bases, with 10 bases between the two germline ends. The CDR3 region is CASSTPAEPQHF. CDR3 bases: TGTGCCAGCTCAACTCCAGCGGAGCCCCAGCATTTT.

The chain recombines TRBV21-1 with TRBJ1-1. TRBV21-1 is a pseudogene. The CDR3 contains 9 residues. CDR3 DNA sequence: TGTGCCAGCGCTTGTGGAGCTTTCTTT. It encodes CASACGAFF.

The rearrangement links TRBV27 to TRBJ1-2; weak D call: TRBD1 (5 bases). This CDR3 spans 12 amino acids. V was clipped by 4 bases and J by 8 bases, with 11 bases between them. Germline V lookup: CDR1 MNHEY, CDR2 SMNVEV (reference sequence). Here the CDR3 reads CASSSSGQGYTF. CDR3 coding DNA: TGTGCCAGCAGTTCCTCAGGGCAAGGCTACACCTTC.

The CDR3 DNA sequence: TGCAGTGCTAGAAAGGGGGGCAGCCTCTCCTACGAGCAGTACTTC. Protein: CSARKGGSLSYEQYF. The chain recombines TRBV20-1 with TRBJ2-7, with D tentatively TRBD1 or TRBD2 (6 bases each). Trimming took off 2 bases at V and 0 bases at J, with 14 bases between the two ends. CDR1 is DFQATT, CDR2 SNEGSKA, per germline (reference sequence). The CDR3 totals 15 residues.

This clonotype was observed once. The chain couples TRBV4-1 to TRBJ2-3; no reliable D call. Looked up from germline, CDR1 is MGHRA and CDR2 is YSYEKL. This CDR3 is built from 13 residues. Trimming pared 3 bases from V and 2 bases from J, leaving 6 bases between. CDR3 sequence: CASSQTTTDTQYF. The CDR3 DNA reads TGCGCCAGCAGCCAGACGACCACAGATACGCAGTATTTT.

The gene calls are TRBV20-1 and TRBJ1-2; no clear D. The CDR3 covers 11 residues. Trimming removed 5 bases at V and 7 bases at J, with 11 bases between. Germline CDR1 is DFQATT and CDR2 is SNEGSKA (reference sequence). The CDR3 DNA sequence: TGCAGTGCTGCCAGCCCGGGTGGCTACACCTTC. Translated, it gives CSAASPGGYTF.

This clonotype was counted once. The chain recombines TRBV7-3 with TRBJ1-1; tentatively, D is TRBD1 (5 bases). This CDR3 is 13 amino acids long. The V end was cut by 1 base, the J end by 7 bases, with 10 bases between. Germline V gives CDR1 SGHTA, CDR2 FQGTGA. CDR3 loop: CASSLMQGGEAFF. DNA of the CDR3: TGTGCCAGCAGCTTAATGCAGGGCGGTGAAGCTTTCTTT.

The chain couples TRBV29-1 to TRBJ2-3; 7 nucleotides line up with TRBD2. V shed 3 bases, J shed 1 base, and the junction held 7 bases outside the gene matches. Germline CDR1 and CDR2: SQVTM and ANQGSEA. The CDR3 consists of 15 residues. The DNA for the CDR3 is TGCAGCGTTGAGGGAGGGGACGGTGGCACAGATACGCAGTATTTT. Translation gives CSVEGGDGGTDTQYF.

V gene TRBV7-9 combines with J gene TRBJ1-2, with D perhaps TRBD1 (5 bases). Trimming cost V 5 bases and J 0 bases, with 13 bases left between them. Germline V gene data show CDR1 as SEHNR and CDR2 as FQNEAQ (reference sequence). CDR3 size: 15 residues. The CDR3: CASSPRDYANYGYTF. For the CDR3, the DNA is TGTGCCAGCAGCCCCCGGGACTACGCTAACTATGGCTACACCTTC.

The rearrangement joins TRBV2 to TRBJ2-1; 7 positions match TRBD2. J was trimmed by 5 bases and V by 7 bases; bases with no gene match: 5. Germline values: CDR1 SNHLY, CDR2 FYNNEI. This CDR3 is built from 13 residues. This chain's CDR3 is CASTSGEDNEQFF. The DNA for the CDR3 is TGTGCCAGCACCAGCGGGGAGGACAATGAGCAGTTCTTC. Looking up the rest from reference TRBV2 and TRBJ2-1 gives the full variable domain: EPEVTQTPSHQVTQMGQEVILRCVPISNHLYFYWYRQILGQKVEFLVSFYNNEISEKSEIFDDQFSVERPDGSNFTLKIRSTKLEDSAMYFCASTSGEDNEQFFGPGTRLTVL.

V and J are TRBV19 and TRBJ1-5; D remains unclear. The CDR3 runs 16 residues. Germline V gene data show CDR1 as LNHDA and CDR2 as SQIVND (reference sequence). V lost 4 bases and J lost 3, with 16 bases in between. CDR3 sequence: CASSTTFGGLNQPQHF. As DNA, the CDR3 is TGTGCCAGTAGTACAACCTTTGGAGGCCTCAATCAGCCCCAGCATTTT.

The chain uses TRBV3-1 and TRBJ1-3; a weak D match, TRBD1 (5 bases). The germline V and J ends were trimmed by 4 bases and 1 base, with 8 bases remaining between them. CDR3 length: 14 amino acids. Germline V gene lookup returns CDR1 LGHDT and CDR2 YNNKEL (reference sequence). The CDR3 sequence is CASSRGHSGNTIYF. Written as DNA, the CDR3 is TGTGCCAGCAGCCGAGGACATTCTGGAAACACCATATATTTT.

This clonotype was recorded once. One junction end does not reproduce the germline sequence, and a read error may be involved. This chain uses TRBV3-1 with TRBJ2-5; the D gene could be TRBD1 or TRBD2 (5 bases each). Germline CDR1 LGHDT, CDR2 YNNKEL (reference sequence). The CDR3 runs 15 residues. The CDR3 bases are TGTGCCAGCAGACAAGGCGATGGGGGAGTAGAGACCCAGTACTTC. Residues: CASRQGDGGVETQYF.

The chain uses TRBV2 and TRBJ2-7; 10 bases line up with TRBD2. Germline CDR1 SNHLY, CDR2 FYNNEI. The CDR3 contains 15 residues. Trimming at V came to 4 bases and at J to 4 bases, leaving 7 bases not matched to a gene. Written as DNA, the CDR3 is TGTGCCAGCAGTGTGGGCCTAGCGGGAGTGTACGAGCAGTACTTC. Translated, it gives CASSVGLAGVYEQYF.

This chain's CDR3 is CASSLTGTGDYGYTF. CDR3 DNA sequence: TGCGCCAGCAGCCTAACCGGGACAGGGGATTATGGCTACACCTTC. The chain joins TRBV5-1 to TRBJ1-2; TRBD1 aligns across 10 bases. The CDR3 extends over 15 amino acids. Trimming removed 4 bases from V and 5 bases from J; junction bases left unmatched: 8. Germline V gene sequence: CDR1 SGHRS, CDR2 YFSETQ.

V gene TRBV12-3 or TRBV12-4 combines with J gene TRBJ2-2; no definite D call. The V end was cut by 5 bases, the J end by 10 bases, with 8 bases between. The CDR3 loop spans 11 amino acids. CDR3: CASSPPVELFF. The CDR3 coding sequence is TGTGCCAGCAGTCCCCCGGTGGAGCTGTTTTTT.

The rearrangement links TRBV11-1 to TRBJ2-5, with 7 bases identical to TRBD2. There are 17 residues in the CDR3. J gave up 2 bases and V 6 bases, and 15 bases lay outside the gene matches. Germline values: CDR1 SGHAT, CDR2 FQDESV (reference sequence). The chain's CDR3 is CASSSGAGEPLQETQYF. In nucleotides, the CDR3 is TGTGCCAGCAGTTCTGGGGCGGGGGAGCCTCTACAAGAGACCCAGTACTTC.

This chain uses TRBV20-1 with TRBJ2-2; D is possibly TRBD2 (7 bases). V lost 2 bases and J 3 bases, leaving 16 bases between the germline ends. Germline V gene lookup returns CDR1 DFQATT and CDR2 SNEGSKA (reference sequence). The CDR3 is 16 residues long. The CDR3 sequence is CSARRQEGGDTGELFF. The CDR3 nucleotides are TGCAGTGCTAGACGCCAAGAGGGGGGGGACACCGGGGAGCTGTTTTTT.

This clonotype came up once. This chain joins TRBV7-2 and TRBJ2-7; D perhaps matches TRBD1 (6 bases). CDR1 SGHTA and CDR2 FQGNSA come from the germline V gene. The CDR3 has 14 amino acids. V was cut by 5 bases and J by 5 bases, with 16 bases left in between. Written as DNA, the CDR3 is TGTGCCAGCAGCACTGGGACAAGGAGGAACGAGCAGTACTTC. It codes for CASSTGTRRNEQYF.

The gene calls are TRBV4-1 and TRBJ2-2; the match to TRBD1 covers 7 bases. The CDR3 runs to 16 residues. V trimming: 2 bases; J trimming: 2 bases; junction bases outside the gene matches: 5. CDR1 and CDR2 from the germline V gene are MGHRA and YSYEKL. The CDR3 nucleotides are TGCGCCAGCAGCCAAACGACAGGGAAAAACACCGGGGAGCTGTTTTTT. Protein sequence: CASSQTTGKNTGELFF.